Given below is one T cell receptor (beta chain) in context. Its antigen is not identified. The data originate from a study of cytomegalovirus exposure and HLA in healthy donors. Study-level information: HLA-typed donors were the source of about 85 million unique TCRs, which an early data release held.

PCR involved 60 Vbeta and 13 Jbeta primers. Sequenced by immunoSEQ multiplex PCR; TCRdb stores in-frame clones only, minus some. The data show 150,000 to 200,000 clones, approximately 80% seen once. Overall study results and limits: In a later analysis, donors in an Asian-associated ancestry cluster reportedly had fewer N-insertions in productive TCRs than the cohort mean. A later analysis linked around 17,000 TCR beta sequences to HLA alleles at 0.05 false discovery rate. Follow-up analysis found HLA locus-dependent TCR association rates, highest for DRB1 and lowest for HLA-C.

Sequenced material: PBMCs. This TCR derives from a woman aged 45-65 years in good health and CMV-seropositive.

CDR3 in amino acids: CASSQDSRGWAEAFF. The CDR3 region has the DNA TGCGCCAGCAGCCAAGATTCGCGGGGCTGGGCTGAAGCTTTCTTT. This chain links TRBV4-3 with TRBJ1-1, with D perhaps matching TRBD1 (5 bases). V lost 0 bases and J 6 bases, leaving 14 bases between the germline ends. CDR1 and CDR2 (germline): LGHNA, YSLEER. The CDR3 sequence is 15 residues long.